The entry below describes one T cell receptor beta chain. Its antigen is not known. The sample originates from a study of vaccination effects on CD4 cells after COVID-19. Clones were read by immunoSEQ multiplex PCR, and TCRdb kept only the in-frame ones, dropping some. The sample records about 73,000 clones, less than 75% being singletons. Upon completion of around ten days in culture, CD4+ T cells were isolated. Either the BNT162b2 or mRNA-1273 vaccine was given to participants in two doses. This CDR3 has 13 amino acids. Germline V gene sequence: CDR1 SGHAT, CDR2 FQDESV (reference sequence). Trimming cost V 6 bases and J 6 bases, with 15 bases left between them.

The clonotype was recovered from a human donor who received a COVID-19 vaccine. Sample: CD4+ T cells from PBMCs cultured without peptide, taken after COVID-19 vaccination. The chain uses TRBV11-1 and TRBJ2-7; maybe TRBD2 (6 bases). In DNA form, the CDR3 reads TGTGCCAGCAGACAGGTCTCCGGGGGCGAGCAGTACGTC. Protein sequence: CASRQVSGGEQYV.